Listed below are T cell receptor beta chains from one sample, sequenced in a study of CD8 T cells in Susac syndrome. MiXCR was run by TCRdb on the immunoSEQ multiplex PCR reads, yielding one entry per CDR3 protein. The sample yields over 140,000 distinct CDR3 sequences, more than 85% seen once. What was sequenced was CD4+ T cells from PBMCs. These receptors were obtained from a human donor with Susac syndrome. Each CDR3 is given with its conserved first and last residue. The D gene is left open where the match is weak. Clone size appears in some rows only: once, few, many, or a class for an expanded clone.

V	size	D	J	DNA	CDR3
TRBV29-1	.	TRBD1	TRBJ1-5	TGCAGCGTTCGACAGGGACCCATCAATCAGCCCCAGCATTTT	CSVRQGPINQPQHF
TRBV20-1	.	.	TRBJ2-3	TGCAGTGCGATAAATCCGGGACTGGGGGCCGATACGCAGTATTTT	CSAINPGLGADTQYF
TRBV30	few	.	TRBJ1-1	TGTGCCTGGAAGAGGGCTGGGACTGAAGCTTTCTTT	CAWKRAGTEAFF
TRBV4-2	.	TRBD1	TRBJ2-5	TGTGCCAGCAGCGAGGACAGGGGGCCTCAAGAGACCCAGTACTTC	CASSEDRGPQETQYF
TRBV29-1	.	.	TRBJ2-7	TGCAGCGTCCGAACTCTAGCGTGGAGCTCCTACGAGCAGTACTTC	CSVRTLAWSSYEQYF
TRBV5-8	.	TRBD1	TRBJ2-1	TGTGCCAGCAGCTTGGCCGTCTGGACAGGGGGCTCCTACAATGAGCAGTTCTTC	CASSLAVWTGGSYNEQFF
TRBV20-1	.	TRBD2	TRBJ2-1	TGCAGTGTCGCTTGGGGGGGTCACAATGAGCAGTTCTTC	CSVAWGGHNEQFF
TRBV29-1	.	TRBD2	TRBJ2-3	TGCAGCGTTGAAAGGGTAGCGGGGGGCGAAGATACGCAGTATTTT	CSVERVAGGEDTQYF
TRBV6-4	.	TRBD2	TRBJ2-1	TGTGCCAGCAGTAGGGGGACTAGCGGGGTTGATGAGCAGTTCTTC	CASSRGTSGVDEQFF
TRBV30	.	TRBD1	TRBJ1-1	TGTGCCTGGAGTGTACCCAGGGGGCAAGCTTTCTTT	CAWSVPRGQAFF
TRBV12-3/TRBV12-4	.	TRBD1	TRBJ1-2	TGTGCCAGCAGTTCCTACAGGGGGGTAGATGGCTACACCTTC	CASSSYRGVDGYTF
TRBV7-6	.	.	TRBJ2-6	TGTGCCAGCAGCAATCCAGGGGACTCTGGGGCCAACGTCCTGACTTTC	CASSNPGDSGANVLTF
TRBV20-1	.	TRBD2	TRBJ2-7	TGCAGTGCTAGAACCGTCGGGCTAGCGGCCTCCTACGAGCAGTACTTC	CSARTVGLAASYEQYF
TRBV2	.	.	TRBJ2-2	TGTGCCAGCAGCGCCCAGACAGTATCAGCTACCGGGGAGCTGTTTTTT	CASSAQTVSATGELFF
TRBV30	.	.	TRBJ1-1	TGTGCCTTACGGAGGTCCAGGGTGAACACTGAAGCTTTCTTT	CALRRSRVNTEAFF
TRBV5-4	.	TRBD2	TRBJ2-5	TGTGCCAGCAGCTTGAACAGCGGGAAAGAGACCCAGTACTTC	CASSLNSGKETQYF
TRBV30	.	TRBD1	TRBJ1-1	TGTGCCTGGAGGGGGACAGGGAGGACTGAAGCTTTCTTT	CAWRGTGRTEAFF
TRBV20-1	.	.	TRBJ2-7	TGCAGTGCTAGAGGAAATTGGGTCCACGGCGAGCAGTACTTC	CSARGNWVHGEQYF
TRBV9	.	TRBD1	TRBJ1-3	TGTGCCAGCAGCATTCAGGGGGACTCTGGAAACACCATATATTTT	CASSIQGDSGNTIYF
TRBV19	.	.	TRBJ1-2	TGTGCCAGTAGTGTTAGACCCTATGGCTACACCTTC	CASSVRPYGYTF
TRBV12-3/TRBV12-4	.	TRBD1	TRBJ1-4	TGTGCCAGCAGTTTATGGGACAGCCGCAAACTGTTTTTT	CASSLWDSRKLFF
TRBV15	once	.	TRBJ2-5	TGTGCCACCAGCAGAGATCGGGTCCGACAAGAGACCCAGTACTTC	CATSRDRVRQETQYF